This note documents a single T cell receptor beta chain sequence. Its antigen remains unidentified. This CDR3 contains 16 residues. V lost 4 bases and J lost 0, with 14 bases in between. In germline, CDR1 is SGHRS, CDR2 YFSETQ. These data belong to a study of T cell responses to AZD1222 COVID-19 vaccine. General study findings and limits: Reportedly, close to half of spike-specific TCRs are directed against unmutated variant regions.

Libraries were prepared by immunoSEQ multiplex PCR; TCRdb keeps only in-frame clonotypes and omits some of them. This table has some 130,000 clones, 90% to 95% appearing once. The chain recombines TRBV5-1 with TRBJ1-3, with D perhaps matching TRBD1 (6 bases). This material consisted of peripheral blood, taken on day 0 of AZD1222 vaccination. The receptor comes from an adult in good health. CDR3: CASSIAGALSGNTIYF. In DNA form, the CDR3 reads TGCGCCAGCAGCATCGCAGGGGCCCTCTCTGGAAACACCATATATTTT.